These 28 T cell receptor beta chains came from one sample sequenced in a study of regulatory T cells in long-lasting Graves disease. Time point indicated: persistent/refractory GD, antithyroid drugs over 5 years with positive TRAb. From PBMCs, RNA was extracted and then used to make the TCR library. HTBI primers from iRepertoire and Arm-PCR of CDR3 regions yielded the TCR beta libraries. TCRdb passed the multiplex PCR reads through MiXCR, listing each CDR3 protein once. This table has a few hundred thousand distinct CDR3 sequences, around a fifth appearing once. Sequences were derived from peripheral blood mononuclear cells (PBMCs), sampled when the disease was refractory, from a patient treated with antithyroid drugs. These receptors all stem from a female donor with Graves disease.

On this clonotype itself: With a much larger clone just one base away, this may be a read error. The CDR3 DNA reads TGCAGTGCTAGTTCTCGATGCTCCTACAATGAGCAGTTCTTC. Residues: CSASSRCSYNEQFF. The V and J genes are TRBV20-1 and TRBJ2-1; D not resolved. The ends were cut back, 3 bases at V and 0 bases at J, with 9 bases in the middle. Germline assignment: CDR1 DFQATT and CDR2 SNEGSKA (reference sequence). CDR3 length equals 14 residues.

The gene calls are TRBV18 and TRBJ2-5; perhaps TRBD1 as D (5 bases). Germline-derived CDR1 and CDR2 are KGHSH and LQKENI. Trimming stripped 5 bases from V and 5 bases from J, with 21 bases between. The CDR3 is 16 amino acids. This chain's CDR3 is CASSTQAGQGWETQYF. DNA of the CDR3: TGTGCCAGCTCAACCCAAGCCGGCCAGGGATGGGAGACCCAGTACTTC.

This clonotype occurred many times. This chain links TRBV28 with TRBJ2-1; 10 bases are a match to TRBD2. The CDR3 consists of 15 residues. The trim removed 5 bases at V and 7 bases at J, leaving 8 bases unmatched. The germline V gene has CDR1 MDHEN and CDR2 SYDVKM. The CDR3 DNA is TGTGCCAGCAGTCCAAACGGACTAGCGGTAAATGAGCAGTTCTTC. This codes for CASSPNGLAVNEQFF.

This clonotype was found a few times. V is TRBV7-3 and J is TRBJ2-1, with D possibly matching TRBD2 (5 bases). This CDR3 is 12 amino acids long. CDR1 SGHTA and CDR2 FQGTGA come from the germline V gene. With 5 bases removed from V and 10 bases from J, the gap between germline ends came to 12 bases. The CDR3 loop reads CASSPRPGEQFF. CDR3 bases: TGTGCCAGCAGCCCCCGTCCGGGGGAGCAGTTCTTC.

The chain employs TRBV4-1 and TRBJ2-5; 8 bases are shared with TRBD2. Trimming took 0 bases from V and 5 from J; bases not matched to a gene: 2. The CDR3 totals 14 residues. Germline V gives CDR1 MGHRA, CDR2 YSYEKL. Here the CDR3 reads CASSQEGLEETQYF. CDR3 bases: TGCGCCAGCAGCCAAGAGGGACTAGAGGAGACCCAGTACTTC.

This clonotype occurred many times. This chain connects TRBV7-2 to TRBJ1-1; D not resolved. In germline, CDR1 is SGHTA, CDR2 FQGNSA. Trimming stripped 5 bases from V and 1 base from J, with 5 bases between. The length of the CDR3 is 12 residues. CDR3 loop: CASSGWNTEAFF. The CDR3 DNA reads TGTGCCAGCAGCGGCTGGAACACTGAAGCTTTCTTT. Full variable domain (outside the CDR3, taken from reference TRBV7-2 and TRBJ1-1): GAGVSQSPSNKVTEKGKDVELRCDPISGHTALYWYRQSLGQGLEFLIYFQGNSAPDKSGLPSDRFSAERTGGSVSTLTIQRTQQEDSAVYLCASSGWNTEAFFGQGTRLTVV.

The sample holds many counts of this clonotype. This chain connects TRBV29-1 to TRBJ1-4, with 10 bases fitting TRBD1. With 3 bases clipped from V and 6 bases from J, the junction kept 4 bases outside the gene matches. Germline V gene sequence: CDR1 SQVTM, CDR2 ANQGSEA. The CDR3 is made up of 14 amino acids. The CDR3 is CSVDIGTGDEKLFF. The CDR3 DNA is TGCAGCGTTGATATAGGGACAGGGGATGAAAAACTGTTTTTT.

The J gene is TRBJ2-2, the V gene TRBV28; 8 bases match TRBD2. The junction had 10 bases not matched to a gene; V was cut back by 3 bases and J by 4 bases. This CDR3 spans 17 amino acids. Germline-derived CDR1 and CDR2 are MDHEN and SYDVKM. CDR3 protein: CASSLDGRADGTGELFF. CDR3 nucleotides: TGTGCCAGCAGTTTGGACGGGAGGGCCGATGGCACCGGGGAGCTGTTTTTT. Based on the CDR3 plus reference TRBV28 and TRBJ2-2, the full variable domain is DVKVTQSSRYLVKRTGEKVFLECVQDMDHENMFWYRQDPGLGLRLIYFSYDVKMKEKGDIPEGYSVSREKKERFSLILESASTNQTSMYLCASSLDGRADGTGELFFGEGSRLTVL.

This chain links TRBV6-4 with TRBJ2-3; 10 bases are a match to TRBD2. Losses at the gene ends were 0 bases for V and 0 bases for J; bases not matched to a gene: 0. The germline gives CDR1 MRHNA, CDR2 SNTAGT. This CDR3 region has 16 residues. The CDR3: CASSDSTSGSTDTQYF. The CDR3 DNA reads as TGTGCCAGCAGTGACTCGACTAGCGGGAGCACAGATACGCAGTATTTT.

This chain connects TRBV20-1 to TRBJ2-5, with TRBD2 identical over 9 bases. This CDR3 is 14 amino acids long. Trimming cost V 1 base and J 4 bases; bases outside gene matches: 4. Germline V gene lookup returns CDR1 DFQATT and CDR2 SNEGSKA (reference sequence). The CDR3 region is CSARVSGRVETQYF. CDR3 bases: TGCAGTGCTAGAGTTAGCGGGAGAGTAGAGACCCAGTACTTC.

This clonotype appeared a few times. The V gene is TRBV5-1, the J gene TRBJ2-5, with 10 bases that match TRBD2. This CDR3 is built from 18 residues. The V segment lost 4 bases and the J segment 1 base; nucleotides outside the gene matches: 13. Germline loops: CDR1 SGHRS, CDR2 YFSETQ. CDR3 region: CASSQSSGLAGGQETQYF. CDR3 DNA: TGCGCCAGCAGCCAATCTTCGGGCTTAGCGGGGGGCCAAGAGACCCAGTACTTC.

This chain connects TRBV29-1 to TRBJ2-5, with a tentative D call TRBD1 (5 bases). The CDR3 is made up of 12 amino acids. Trimming removed 6 bases from V and 0 bases from J, with 8 bases in between. Germline V gene data show CDR1 as SQVTM and CDR2 as ANQGSEA. The CDR3 nucleotides read TGCAGCGTCCGACAGTACCAAGAGACCCAGTACTTC. Amino acid sequence: CSVRQYQETQYF.

The chain employs TRBV29-1 and TRBJ1-2; TRBD1 matches at 10 bases. This CDR3 spans 13 amino acids. The V segment lost 7 bases and the J segment 7 bases; nucleotides outside the gene matches: 9. Germline lookup yields CDR1 SQVTM and CDR2 ANQGSEA. CDR3 loop: CSARDRGLVGYTF. CDR3 in DNA: TGCAGCGCCCGGGACAGGGGCTTGGTTGGCTACACCTTC.

This clonotype was observed many times. CDR3 sequence (DNA): TGTGCCATCAACGACGACGCTCTACCGAACTATGGCTACACCTTC. It codes for CAINDDALPNYGYTF. The rearrangement links TRBV10-3 to TRBJ1-2; the D is unclear. Trimming pared 7 bases from V and 2 bases from J, leaving 17 bases between. The CDR3 is 15 amino acids. From germline, CDR1 is ENHRY and CDR2 SYGVKD.

The genes are TRBV28 and TRBJ2-7; TRBD2 is a possible D gene (6 bases). CDR3 length equals 14 residues. Trimming pared 6 bases from V and 4 bases from J, leaving 16 bases between. From germline, CDR1 is MDHEN and CDR2 SYDVKM. CDR3 nucleotide sequence: TGTGCCAGCAGGGCCCGGAGGGCCGGGTACGAGCAGTACTTC. Translating it yields CASRARRAGYEQYF.

Concerning this clonotype: The junction and the germline gene differ at one end; a read error may be behind it. The rearrangement uses TRBV12-3 or TRBV12-4 and TRBJ2-7, with 9 bases identical to TRBD1. This CDR3 contains 15 residues. The CDR3 loop reads CASRQTGGSGYEQCF. CDR3 bases: TGTGCCAGCAGACAAACAGGGGGCTCGGGGTACGAGCAGTGCTTC.

This CDR3 is CASNRFQGAVYEQYF. CDR3 bases: TGTGCCAGCAACCGGTTTCAGGGGGCGGTCTACGAGCAGTACTTC. V gene TRBV7-2 combines with J gene TRBJ2-7, with TRBD1 matching over 8 bases. V was clipped by 7 bases and J by 3 bases; unmatched bases: 11. This CDR3 has 15 amino acids. Germline-derived CDR1 and CDR2 are SGHTA and FQGNSA.

This clonotype was detected ten times or more. The chain employs TRBV7-2 and TRBJ1-2; possible D gene TRBD1, 5 bases. The length of the CDR3 is 14 residues. Germline V lookup: CDR1 SGHTA, CDR2 FQGNSA. V dropped 7 bases and J dropped 8 bases, with 20 bases sitting between them. Written as DNA, the CDR3 is TGTGCCAGCACCCCCCAATGGGGGAATTGGGGCTACACCTTC. This codes for CASTPQWGNWGYTF.

This clonotype has only a few counts. The chain is built from TRBV19 and TRBJ1-1, with 7 nucleotides matching TRBD1. The germline V gene has CDR1 LNHDA and CDR2 SQIVND (reference sequence). The junction had 10 bases not matched to a gene; V was cut back by 2 bases and J by 7 bases. CDR3 size: 15 residues. CDR3 amino acids: CASSIWSPTGIEAFF. In DNA form, the CDR3 reads TGTGCCAGTAGTATATGGTCTCCGACAGGGATTGAAGCTTTCTTT.

The J gene is TRBJ1-5, the V gene TRBV28; the D is unclear. Germline values: CDR1 MDHEN, CDR2 SYDVKM. The ends were cut back, 3 bases at V and 1 base at J, with 10 bases in the middle. There are 15 residues in the CDR3. DNA for the CDR3: TGTGCCAGCAGTTTCTCCGACGGAAGCAATCAGCCCCAGCATTTT. The encoded protein is CASSFSDGSNQPQHF. Full variable domain (remainder filled in from reference TRBV28 and TRBJ1-5): DVKVTQSSRYLVKRTGEKVFLECVQDMDHENMFWYRQDPGLGLRLIYFSYDVKMKEKGDIPEGYSVSREKKERFSLILESASTNQTSMYLCASSFSDGSNQPQHFGDGTRLSIL.

This clonotype has a handful of counts. The rearrangement links TRBV7-8 to TRBJ1-5; D call uncertain. Germline V gene data show CDR1 as SGHVS and CDR2 as FQNEAQ. The V gene lost 3 bases and the J gene lost 0 bases, with 12 bases spanning the gap. This CDR3 region has 16 residues. CDR3 sequence: CASSFGTVYSNQPQHF. As DNA, the CDR3 is TGTGCCAGCAGCTTCGGTACAGTCTATAGCAATCAGCCCCAGCATTTT. Drawing the rest from reference TRBV7-8 and TRBJ1-5, the complete variable domain is GAGVSQSPRYKVAKRGQDVALRCDPISGHVSLFWYQQALGQGPEFLTYFQNEAQLDKSGLPSDRFFAERPEGSVSTLKIQRTQQEDSAVYLCASSFGTVYSNQPQHFGDGTRLSIL.

This clonotype occurred a few times. The rearrangement uses TRBV24-1 and TRBJ2-4; D possibly uses TRBD1 or TRBD2 (5 bases each). Germline loops: CDR1 KGHDR, CDR2 SFDVKD. Trimming removed 4 bases at V and 4 bases at J, with 16 bases between. This CDR3 region has 16 residues. Here the CDR3 reads CATSEGPGPIKNIQYF. In DNA form, the CDR3 reads TGTGCCACCAGTGAGGGACCGGGACCTATAAAAAACATTCAGTACTTC.

This clonotype has only a few counts. The gene calls are TRBV7-2 and TRBJ2-4, with 7 positions matching TRBD1. Losses at the gene ends were 5 bases for V and 7 bases for J; bases not matched to a gene: 8. CDR1 SGHTA and CDR2 FQGNSA come from the germline V gene. The CDR3 is 14 residues long. CDR3: CASSPGQEANIQYF. In DNA form, the CDR3 reads TGTGCCAGCAGCCCCGGACAGGAAGCGAACATTCAGTACTTC.

The chain carries TRBV29-1 and TRBJ1-1; a weak D match, TRBD1 (6 bases). The germline V and J ends were trimmed by 7 bases and 0 bases, with 12 bases remaining between them. This CDR3 has 13 residues. Germline CDR1 reads SQVTM; CDR2 reads ANQGSEA. The CDR3 protein is CSAQGGVNTEAFF. CDR3 DNA: TGCAGCGCACAAGGGGGTGTGAACACTGAAGCTTTCTTT.

V is TRBV11-2 and J is TRBJ2-2; TRBD1 aligns across 7 bases. With V trimmed by 5 bases and J by 6 bases, 12 bases remained unmatched. Germline V lookup: CDR1 SGHAT, CDR2 FQNNGV. The CDR3 covers 16 residues. The CDR3 here is CASSHDREGGAGELFF. The CDR3 region has the DNA TGTGCCAGCAGCCACGACAGGGAAGGCGGCGCCGGGGAGCTGTTTTTT.

The table lists this clonotype with a few counts. The genes are TRBV7-9 and TRBJ2-5; D gene unclear. Germline CDR1 and CDR2: SEHNR and FQNEAQ (reference sequence). The CDR3 consists of 13 residues. The V end lost 2 bases, the J end lost 3 bases, and 7 bases lay between the germline ends. CDR3 residues: CASSLITEETQYF. The CDR3 bases are TGTGCCAGCAGCTTAATAACTGAAGAGACCCAGTACTTC.

This clonotype came up a few times. This rearrangement joins TRBV6-1 to TRBJ2-2; D call uncertain. The CDR3 spans 14 residues. Trimming removed 11 bases from V and 1 base from J, with 14 bases in between. Looked up from germline, CDR1 is MNHNS and CDR2 is SASEGT. CDR3 bases: TGTGCCGGTACAACCAACAGGAACACCGGGGAGCTGTTTTTT. It yields the protein CAGTTNRNTGELFF.

The chain has TRBV20-1 and TRBJ2-7, with unresolved D. V dropped 6 bases and J dropped 2 bases, with 11 bases sitting between them. The CDR3 runs 12 residues. CDR1 is DFQATT, CDR2 SNEGSKA, per germline (reference sequence). The CDR3 loop reads CSARAVAYEQYF. The CDR3 nucleotides are TGCAGTGCGCGAGCAGTCGCCTACGAGCAGTACTTC.